The clone carrying this TCR beta chain came up a few times. Its antigen is still unknown. Repertoires were generated with immunoSEQ multiplex PCR, while TCRdb's copy carries only in-frame clones and drops some. Of roughly 66,000 clones in the sample, roughly 92% are singletons; the top ten hold approximately 11%. These data belong to a study of Tregs in tolerant kidney transplant recipients. Findings and limits, study-wide: Biological reproducibility was not directly addressed, but technical replication error appeared minimal. Activated donor B cell expansion appeared to reveal the most relevant donor-specific TCRbeta repertoire.

The CDR3 covers 16 residues. CDR1 is LNHDA and CDR2 is SQIVND in the germline V gene (reference sequence). Trimming cost V 1 base and J 0 bases; bases outside gene matches: 1. CD4+CD25+CD127- Tregs, CD4+CD25- non-Tregs, CD4 and CD8 cells were sorted. The chain combines TRBV19 with TRBJ2-1, with 9 nucleotides matching TRBD2. This sequence originates from a human donor who received a combined kidney and bone marrow transplant. The sequencing used CD8+ T cells from blood, collected before the transplant. CDR3 sequence (DNA): TGTGCCAGTAGTATAGGCGGGAGGGCCTCCTACAATGAGCAGTTCTTC. Translation gives CASSIGGRASYNEQFF.